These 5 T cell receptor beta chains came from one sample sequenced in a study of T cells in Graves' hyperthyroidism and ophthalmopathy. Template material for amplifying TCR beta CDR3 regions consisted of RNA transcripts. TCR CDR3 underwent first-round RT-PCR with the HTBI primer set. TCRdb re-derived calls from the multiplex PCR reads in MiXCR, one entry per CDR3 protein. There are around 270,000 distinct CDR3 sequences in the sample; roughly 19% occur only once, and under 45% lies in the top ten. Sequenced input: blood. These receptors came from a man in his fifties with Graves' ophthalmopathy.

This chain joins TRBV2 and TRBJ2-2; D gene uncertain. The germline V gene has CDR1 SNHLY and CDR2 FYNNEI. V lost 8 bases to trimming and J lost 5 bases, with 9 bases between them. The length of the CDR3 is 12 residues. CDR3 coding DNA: TGTGCCAGCTACAGTAGTACCGGGGAGCTGTTTTTT. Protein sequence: CASYSSTGELFF.

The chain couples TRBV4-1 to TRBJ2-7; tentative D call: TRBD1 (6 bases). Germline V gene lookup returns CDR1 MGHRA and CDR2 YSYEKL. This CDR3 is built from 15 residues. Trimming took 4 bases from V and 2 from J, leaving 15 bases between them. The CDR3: CASSPTGSGPYEQYF. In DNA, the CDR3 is TGCGCCAGCAGCCCCACAGGGTCGGGGCCCTACGAGCAGTACTTC.

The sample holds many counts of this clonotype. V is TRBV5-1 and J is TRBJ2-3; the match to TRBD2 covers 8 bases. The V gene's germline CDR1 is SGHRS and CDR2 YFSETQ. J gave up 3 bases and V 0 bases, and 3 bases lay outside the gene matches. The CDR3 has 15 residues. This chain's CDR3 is CASSLGTSKTDTQYF. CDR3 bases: TGCGCCAGCAGCTTGGGGACTAGCAAGACAGATACGCAGTATTTT.

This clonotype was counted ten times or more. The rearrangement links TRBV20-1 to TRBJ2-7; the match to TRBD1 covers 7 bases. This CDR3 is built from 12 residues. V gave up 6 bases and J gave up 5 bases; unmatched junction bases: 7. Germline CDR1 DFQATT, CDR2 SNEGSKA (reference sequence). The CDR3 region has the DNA TGCAGTGCCTCCGGACAGGTTGACGAGCAGTACTTC. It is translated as CSASGQVDEQYF.

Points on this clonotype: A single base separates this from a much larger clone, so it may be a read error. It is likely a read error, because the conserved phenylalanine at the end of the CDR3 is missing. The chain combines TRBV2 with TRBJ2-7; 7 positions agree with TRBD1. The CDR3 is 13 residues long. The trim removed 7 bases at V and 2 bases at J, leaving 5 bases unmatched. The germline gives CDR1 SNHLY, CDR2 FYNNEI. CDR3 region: CASTWDSTYEQYL. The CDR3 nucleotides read TGTGCCAGCACTTGGGACAGCACCTACGAGCAGTACCTC.